Presented here are 19 T cell receptor beta chains from one specimen sequenced in a study of molecular identifiers for immune sequencing clone quantification. One entry per CDR3 protein, called by TCRdb with MiXCR from the PCR reads. The table includes roughly 50,000 distinct CDR3 sequences, about a third detected once. What was sequenced was naive CD8+ T cells from blood, with Jurkat cell RNA spiked in. As to subset: FACS-sorted CD8+CD4-CCR7+CD45RA+ naive T cells. These receptors were taken from a human donor in good health. Some libraries in this study had Jurkat cell RNA spiked in.

Only a few counts were recorded for this clonotype. The chain recombines TRBV20-1 with TRBJ2-3; D is uncertain. V shed 4 bases and J shed 7 bases, with 24 bases lying between them. Germline V CDR1 and CDR2: DFQATT, SNEGSKA (reference sequence). There are 16 residues in the CDR3. The CDR3 region is CSANIPWQDRLHTQYF. The CDR3 DNA reads TGCAGTGCTAATATCCCTTGGCAGGACCGGTTGCATACGCAGTATTTT.

This clonotype was picked up many times. This chain joins TRBV7-7 and TRBJ2-3; possibly TRBD2 for D (6 bases). CDR3 size: 14 residues. Germline V CDR1 and CDR2: SSHAT, FNYEAQ (reference sequence). V dropped 1 base and J dropped 4 bases, with 9 bases sitting between them. The CDR3 DNA follows: TGTGCCAGCAGCTTAGATACGGGGGCAGATACGCAGTATTTT. Its translation is CASSLDTGADTQYF.

On this clonotype itself: Since no conserved phenylalanine or tryptophan closes the CDR3, a read error is the likely cause. The chain links TRBV27 to TRBJ2-3; perhaps TRBD2 as D (5 bases). Germline V lookup: CDR1 MNHEY, CDR2 SMNVEV (reference sequence). V dropped 4 bases and J dropped 0 bases, with 11 bases sitting between them. The CDR3 spans 15 residues. DNA of the CDR3: TGTGCCAGCAGTTCCACGGACTTAAGCACAGATACGCAGTATTCT. It encodes CASSSTDLSTDTQYS.

About this clonotype: A much larger clonotype is one base distant, so this may be a read error. The chain has TRBV7-8 and TRBJ2-1; D is possibly TRBD1 (6 bases). The CDR3 totals 16 residues. Trimming left V 6 bases short and J 0 bases short, with 15 bases between. Germline V gene data show CDR1 as SGHVS and CDR2 as FQNEAQ. The CDR3 DNA follows: TGTGCCAGCAGTATACCGGGACAAAGCTCCTACAATGAGCAGTTCTTC. As protein: CASSIPGQSSYNEQFF.

As for this clonotype: This CDR3 fails to terminate in the conserved phenylalanine or tryptophan, so it likely reflects a read error. This chain links TRBV27 with TRBJ2-3, with 7 bases that match TRBD1. This CDR3 region has 16 residues. Unmatched junction bases numbered 8, after V lost 5 bases and J lost 0 bases. Germline V gives CDR1 MNHEY, CDR2 SMNVEV (reference sequence). In DNA, the CDR3 is TGTGCCAGCAGTCTTGGGACAGTACTTAGCACAGATACGCAGTATTTG. It translates to CASSLGTVLSTDTQYL.

This clonotype has at least ten counts. The gene calls are TRBV5-6 and TRBJ2-3, with 8 bases fitting TRBD1. This CDR3 is 15 amino acids long. Germline V gene lookup returns CDR1 SGHDT and CDR2 YYEEEE. V shed 1 base and J 2 bases; nucleotides not matched to a gene: 3. The CDR3 region is CASSLRDRYTDTQYF. The CDR3 nucleotides are TGTGCCAGCAGCTTGAGGGACAGGTACACAGATACGCAGTATTTT.

A word on this clonotype: An end of the junction differs from the germline gene, which may be a read error. The chain recombines TRBV13 with TRBJ2-2; the D gene is possibly TRBD2 (5 bases). The CDR3 loop spans 15 amino acids. Germline-derived CDR1 and CDR2 are PRHDT and FYEKMQ (reference sequence). CDR3 sequence reads: CASSPPTSGTGELLF. The CDR3 bases are TGTGCCAGCAGCCCACCTACGTCTGGCACCGGGGAGCTGTTATTT. Using reference TRBV13 and TRBJ2-2 for the parts outside the CDR3, the full variable domain is AAGVIQSPRHLIKEKRETATLKCYPIPRHDTVYWYQQGPGQDPQFLISFYEKMQSDKGSIPDRFSAQQFSDYHSELNMSSLELGDSALYFCASSPPTSGTGELLFGEGSRLTVL.

About this clonotype: This sequence may be a read error, since a much larger clone differs from it by one base. This chain connects TRBV15 to TRBJ2-1; no definite D call. This CDR3 is built from 9 residues. Per the germline V gene, CDR1 is LNHNV and CDR2 is YYDKDF (reference sequence). The DNA of the CDR3 is TGTGCCACGAGGAATGAGCGGTTCTTC. Translating it yields CATRNERFF.

Note on this clonotype: Given a much more abundant clone one base away, this may be a read error. J is TRBJ2-7 and V is TRBV4-1; D unresolved. Germline CDR1 and CDR2: MGHRA and YSYEKL. Trimming left V 4 bases short and J 3 bases short, with 19 bases between. The CDR3 covers 16 residues. CDR3 sequence reads: CASSPDPGRKNYEQYF. The CDR3 coding sequence is TGCGCCAGCAGCCCGGACCCAGGCAGAAAAAACTACGAGCAGTACTTC.

A single count supports this clonotype. The V call is TRBV28, the J call TRBJ2-3; a possible D gene is TRBD2 (7 bases). Germline lookup yields CDR1 MDHEN and CDR2 SYDVKM. This CDR3 has 13 residues. The ends were cut back, 6 bases at V and 6 bases at J, with 13 bases in the middle. This CDR3 reads CASRSGGADTQYF. The CDR3 bases are TGTGCCAGCAGATCGGGGGGCGCGGATACGCAGTATTTT.

The sample holds a few counts of this clonotype. The CDR3: CASSPERERGGELFF. CDR3 DNA sequence: TGCGCCAGCAGCCCCGAGCGGGAGAGAGGCGGGGAGCTGTTTTTT. The J gene is TRBJ2-2, the V gene TRBV5-1, with 8 bases aligning to TRBD2. Trimming took 4 bases from V and 7 from J; bases not matched to a gene: 9. Germline V gene data show CDR1 as SGHRS and CDR2 as YFSETQ. This CDR3 region has 15 residues.

A note on this clonotype: Because the CDR3 is missing its conserved closing phenylalanine or tryptophan, this is likely a read error. Here the CDR3 reads CSEWYSDTEAFL. The CDR3 nucleotides read TGCAGCGAGTGGTACAGTGACACTGAAGCTTTCTTA. The V gene is TRBV29-1, the J gene TRBJ1-1; no firm D call. This CDR3 spans 12 amino acids. Germline V gives CDR1 SQVTM, CDR2 ANQGSEA. V was clipped by 7 bases and J by 3 bases, with 12 bases between them.

The sample holds a few counts of this clonotype. The chain recombines TRBV20-1 with TRBJ2-1; perhaps TRBD1 as D (5 bases). Trimming took off 0 bases at V and 3 bases at J, with 9 bases between the two ends. This CDR3 is 14 amino acids long. CDR1 is DFQATT, CDR2 SNEGSKA, per germline (reference sequence). CDR3 sequence reads: CSARDSDSYNEQFF. CDR3 in DNA: TGCAGTGCTAGAGACTCAGACAGCTACAATGAGCAGTTCTTC.

The table lists this clonotype with many counts. The CDR3 nucleotides are TGCAGCGTGGTCCCGCTAGAGTATGGCTACACCTTC. The encoded protein is CSVVPLEYGYTF. The chain links TRBV29-1 to TRBJ1-2; D unresolved. This CDR3 contains 12 residues. Germline V lookup: CDR1 SQVTM, CDR2 ANQGSEA. Trimming took 6 bases from V and 5 from J, leaving 13 bases between them.

This clonotype showed up just a few times. This chain joins TRBV19 and TRBJ1-1; 9 nucleotides line up with TRBD1. The CDR3 consists of 12 residues. Germline CDR1 reads LNHDA; CDR2 reads SQIVND (reference sequence). V dropped 6 bases and J dropped 5; count of bases not matched to a gene: 1. The CDR3 bases are TGTGCCAGTAGGGACAGGGGAACTGAAGCTTTCTTT. Translation gives CASRDRGTEAFF.

Regarding this clonotype: At one end the junction does not follow the germline gene, possibly because of a read error. This chain uses TRBV24-1 with TRBJ2-3, with D perhaps matching TRBD1 or TRBD2 (5 bases each). The CDR3 is made up of 14 amino acids. Looked up from germline, CDR1 is KGHDR and CDR2 is SFDVKD. The CDR3 reads CATSDPRGTDTRYF. CDR3 bases: TGTGCCACCAGTGACCCTCGGGGCACAGATACGCGGTATTTT.

This rearrangement joins TRBV7-9 to TRBJ1-3, with no clear D. Per the germline V gene, CDR1 is SEHNR and CDR2 is FQNEAQ (reference sequence). V was cut by 1 base and J by 2 bases, with 18 bases left in between. This CDR3 region has 18 residues. Written as DNA, the CDR3 is TGTGCCAGCAGCTTAGGTCGGGTGGTCGGCGGCCCTGGAAACACCATATATTTT. It translates to CASSLGRVVGGPGNTIYF.

V usage is TRBV6-5 and J usage is TRBJ2-2, with 13 bases fitting TRBD2. The germline CDR1 and CDR2 sequences are MNHEY and SVGAGI. V lost 8 bases and J lost 6; bases outside the gene matches: 3. This CDR3 contains 14 residues. DNA for the CDR3: TGTGCCAGCCGGACTAGCGGGAGAGCCGGGGAGCTGTTTTTT. This encodes CASRTSGRAGELFF.

Concerning this clonotype itself: Since a much larger clone is just one base distant, this may be a read error. The V gene is TRBV5-4, the J gene TRBJ2-1, with D maybe TRBD2 (6 bases). Germline values: CDR1 SGHNT, CDR2 YYREEE (reference sequence). CDR3 length: 14 amino acids. Trimming shortened V by 9 bases and J by 8 bases, and 21 bases separated the two germline ends. CDR3 nucleotide sequence: TGTGCCAACTGGCTCTGGGGGACTGGCTATGAGCAGTTCTTC. Its protein product is CANWLWGTGYEQFF.